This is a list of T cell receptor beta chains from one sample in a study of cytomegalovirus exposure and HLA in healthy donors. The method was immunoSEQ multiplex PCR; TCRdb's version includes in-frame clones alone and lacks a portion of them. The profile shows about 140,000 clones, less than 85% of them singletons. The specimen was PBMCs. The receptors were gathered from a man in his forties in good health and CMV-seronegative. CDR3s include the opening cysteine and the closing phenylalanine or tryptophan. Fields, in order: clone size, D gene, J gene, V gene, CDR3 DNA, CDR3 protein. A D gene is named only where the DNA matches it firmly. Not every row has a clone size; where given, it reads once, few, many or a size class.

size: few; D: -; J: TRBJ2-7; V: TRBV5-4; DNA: TGTGCCAGCAGCTTCGGCCGCGGGGCCTCCTACGAGCAGTACTTC; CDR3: CASSFGRGASYEQYF
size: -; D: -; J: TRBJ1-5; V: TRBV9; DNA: TGTGCCAGCAGCGAGGGGTCGGGGGTGCAGCCCCAGCATTTT; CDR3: CASSEGSGVQPQHF
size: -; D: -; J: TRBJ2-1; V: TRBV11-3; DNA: TGTGCCAGCAGCTTAGGTCGGGAGCCGTCCTACAATGAGCAGTTCTTC; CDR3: CASSLGREPSYNEQFF
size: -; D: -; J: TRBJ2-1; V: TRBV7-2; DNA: TGTGCCAGCAGCTTATCGGCGGGGACCTTCAATGAGCAGTTCTTC; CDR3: CASSLSAGTFNEQFF
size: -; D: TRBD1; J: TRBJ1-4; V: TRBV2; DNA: TGTGCCAGCAGACCGACAGGGACAGTTAATGAAAAACTGTTTTTT; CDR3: CASRPTGTVNEKLFF
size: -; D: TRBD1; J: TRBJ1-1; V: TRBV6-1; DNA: TGTGCCAGCACACAGGGGCCGATTGCTGCTTTCTTT; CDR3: CASTQGPIAAFF
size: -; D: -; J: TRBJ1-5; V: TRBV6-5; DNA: TGTGCCAGCAGTCTGGACATCAGTAGCAATCAGCCCCAGCATTTT; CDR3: CASSLDISSNQPQHF
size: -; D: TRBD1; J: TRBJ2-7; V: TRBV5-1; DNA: TGCGCCAGCAGCTTCAACAGGGGGCAGTTTGACGAGCAGTACTTC; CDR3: CASSFNRGQFDEQYF
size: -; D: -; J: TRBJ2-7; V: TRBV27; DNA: TGTGCCAGCAGTCCTCTAGCGCCAACCTACGAGCAGTACTTC; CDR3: CASSPLAPTYEQYF
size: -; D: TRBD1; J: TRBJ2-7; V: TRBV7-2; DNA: TGTGCCAGCAGCTTAGGGAGAACAGGGGGCTACGAGCAGTACTTC; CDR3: CASSLGRTGGYEQYF
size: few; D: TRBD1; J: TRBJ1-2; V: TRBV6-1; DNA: TGTGCCAGCAGTCGGAGGACAGGGGGCTATGGCTACACCTTC; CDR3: CASSRRTGGYGYTF
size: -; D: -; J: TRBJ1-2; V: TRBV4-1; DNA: TGCGCCAGCAGCCAAGGGTGGGACACGGGGGGCTACACCTTC; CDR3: CASSQGWDTGGYTF
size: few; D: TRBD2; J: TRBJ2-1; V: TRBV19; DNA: TGTGCCAGTACCCCGGGACTAGCGGGCTACAATGAGCAGTTCTTC; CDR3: CASTPGLAGYNEQFF
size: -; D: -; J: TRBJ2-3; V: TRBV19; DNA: TGTGCCAGTAGTCCCCGCGGGTGGTCGGGTACGCAGTATTTT; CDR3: CASSPRGWSGTQYF
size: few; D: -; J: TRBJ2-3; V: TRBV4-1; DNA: TGCGCCAGCAGCCAAGAGGGGCCGCCCGGCGGTACGCAGTATTTT; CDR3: CASSQEGPPGGTQYF
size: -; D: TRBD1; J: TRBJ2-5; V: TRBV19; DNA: TGTGCCAGTAGTATGGGACAGGGAGAGACCCAGTACTTC; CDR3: CASSMGQGETQYF
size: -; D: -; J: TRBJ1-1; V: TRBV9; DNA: TGTGCCAGCAGCCCCCATACCCAGGGGCCCCTAGTGTTGGCTGAAGCTTTCTTT; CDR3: CASSPHTQGPLVLAEAFF
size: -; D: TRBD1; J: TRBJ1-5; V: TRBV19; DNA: TGTGCCAGTATCCGTGTTGCTGGACAGGCCTATCAGCCCCAGCATTTT; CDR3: CASIRVAGQAYQPQHF
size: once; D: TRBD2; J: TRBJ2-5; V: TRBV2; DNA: TGTGCCAGCAGCGTAGCGGGGGGGAAGGAGACCCAGTACTTC; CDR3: CASSVAGGKETQYF
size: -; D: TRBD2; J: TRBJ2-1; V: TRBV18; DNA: TGTGCCAGCTCCCTAGCGGGAGGATCGTACAATGAGCAGTTCTTC; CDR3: CASSLAGGSYNEQFF
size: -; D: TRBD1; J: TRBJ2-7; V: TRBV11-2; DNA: TGTGCCAGCAGCTCCCAGACAGGGACATACGAGCAGTACTTC; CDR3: CASSSQTGTYEQYF
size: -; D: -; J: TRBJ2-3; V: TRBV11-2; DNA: TGTGCCAGCAGCTGGCGGGAGGGACAGGGGAGAGATACGCAGTATTTT; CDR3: CASSWREGQGRDTQYF
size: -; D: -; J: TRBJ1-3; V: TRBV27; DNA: TGTGCCAGCAGTTTAGCGGGCTCTGGAAACACCATATATTTT; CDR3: CASSLAGSGNTIYF
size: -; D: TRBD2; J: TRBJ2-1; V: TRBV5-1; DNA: TGCGCCAGCATCTTAGACCCGGGACTAGTCTACAATGAGCAGTTCTTC; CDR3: CASILDPGLVYNEQFF
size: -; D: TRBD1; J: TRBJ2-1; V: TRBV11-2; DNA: TGTGCCAGCAGATCAACAGGGGGCGGCTACAATGAGCAGTTCTTC; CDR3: CASRSTGGGYNEQFF
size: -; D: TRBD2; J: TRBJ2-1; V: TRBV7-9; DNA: TGTGCCAGCAGCGACACTAGCGGAAGGTACAATGAGCAGTTCTTC; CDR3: CASSDTSGRYNEQFF
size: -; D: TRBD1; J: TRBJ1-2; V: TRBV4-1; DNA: TGCGCCAGCAGCCAACCCGGGACAGGGGGCTACGGCGGCTACACCTTC; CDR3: CASSQPGTGGYGGYTF
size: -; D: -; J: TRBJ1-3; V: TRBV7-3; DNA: TGTGCCAGCAGCCTGGGGCGGGGAGACACCATATATTTT; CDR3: CASSLGRGDTIYF
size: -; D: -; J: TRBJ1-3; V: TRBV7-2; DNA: TGTGCCAGCTCGGGAAGCTCTGGAAACACCATATATTTT; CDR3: CASSGSSGNTIYF
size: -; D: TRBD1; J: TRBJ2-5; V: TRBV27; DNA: TGTGCCAGCAGTTATTCAGGGGGCAGACAAGAGACCCAGTACTTC; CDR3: CASSYSGGRQETQYF
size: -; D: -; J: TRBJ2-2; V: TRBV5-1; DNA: TGCGCCAGCAGGACACTTGGTGTCACCGGGGAGCTGTTTTTT; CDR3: CASRTLGVTGELFF
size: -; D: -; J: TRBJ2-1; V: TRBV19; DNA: TGTGCCAGTAGTTATCAGGGTAACAATGAGCAGTTCTTC; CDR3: CASSYQGNNEQFF
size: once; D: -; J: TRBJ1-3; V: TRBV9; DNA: TGTGCCAGCAGGCGGGGGGAAGGGACTGGAAACACCATATATTTT; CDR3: CASRRGEGTGNTIYF
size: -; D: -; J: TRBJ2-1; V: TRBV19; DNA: TGTGCCAGTACAGAGGGGGGGAATGAGCAGTTCTTC; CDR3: CASTEGGNEQFF
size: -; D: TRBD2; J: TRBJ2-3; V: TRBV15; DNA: TGTGCCACCAGCAGCGGGACTAGCACTACAGATACGCAGTATTTT; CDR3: CATSSGTSTTDTQYF
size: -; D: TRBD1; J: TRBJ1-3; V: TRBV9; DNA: TGTGCCAGCAGCGTAGGGGACAGGGTCCCTGGAAACACCATATATTTT; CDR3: CASSVGDRVPGNTIYF
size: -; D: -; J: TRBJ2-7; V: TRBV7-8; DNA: TGTGCCAGCAGCCCTCTGGAGGGCGAGCAGTACTTC; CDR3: CASSPLEGEQYF
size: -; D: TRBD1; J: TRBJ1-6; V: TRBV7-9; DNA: TGTGCCAGCAGCTCCAACACAGGGGTAGGGTCCTATAATTCACCCCTCCACTTT; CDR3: CASSSNTGVGSYNSPLHF
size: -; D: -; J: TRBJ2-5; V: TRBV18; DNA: TGTGCCAGCTCACAGGCTAGGATGCGAGAGACCCAGTACTTC; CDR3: CASSQARMRETQYF
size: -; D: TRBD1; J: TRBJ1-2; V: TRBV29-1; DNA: TGCAGCGTTGACGGAGACAGGGGTTCTGGCTACACCTTC; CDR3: CSVDGDRGSGYTF
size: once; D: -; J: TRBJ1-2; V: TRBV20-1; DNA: TGCAGTGCTAGAGGTCCAGATGGCTACACCTTC; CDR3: CSARGPDGYTF
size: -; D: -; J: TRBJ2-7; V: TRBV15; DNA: TGTGCCACCAGCAGAGAACTCCTTACCGTTAACGAGCAGTACTTC; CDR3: CATSRELLTVNEQYF
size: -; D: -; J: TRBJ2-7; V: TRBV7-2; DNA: TGTGCCAGCAGCTTAGCTCCGGGTATCAACGAGCAGTACTTC; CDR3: CASSLAPGINEQYF
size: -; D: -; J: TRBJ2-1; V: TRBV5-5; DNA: TGTGCCAGCAGTCCGTGGTTAGGGGGTGATTCCTACAATGAGCAGTTCTTC; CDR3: CASSPWLGGDSYNEQFF
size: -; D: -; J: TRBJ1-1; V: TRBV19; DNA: TGTGCCAGTAGTATAATGGACTCGGGCACTGAAGCTTTCTTT; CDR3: CASSIMDSGTEAFF
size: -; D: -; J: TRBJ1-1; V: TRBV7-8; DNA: TGTGCCAGCAGCTTAGCGCAATCAGGGATAGCTGAAGCTTTCTTT; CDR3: CASSLAQSGIAEAFF
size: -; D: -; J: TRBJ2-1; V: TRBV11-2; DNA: TGTGCCAGCAGCGCAGATATGGATGAGCAGTTCTTC; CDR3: CASSADMDEQFF
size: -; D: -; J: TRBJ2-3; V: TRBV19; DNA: TGTGCCAGTAGTATAGGTGGTAGAGGTGATACGCAGTATTTT; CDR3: CASSIGGRGDTQYF